Listed below are T cell receptor beta chains from one sample, sequenced in a study of shared clonotypes between healthy human individuals. Clones were read by immunoSEQ multiplex PCR, and TCRdb kept only the in-frame ones, dropping some. The profile shows approximately 640,000 clones, roughly 70% of them singletons. The sample consisted of memory CD4+ T cells sorted from blood. Every receptor here comes from a woman in her twenties or thirties in good health. CDR3s include the opening cysteine and the closing phenylalanine or tryptophan. D genes are given only for firm matches. Only some rows state a clone size, as once, few, many or a class for expanded clones.

abundance: NA; d_gene: NA; v_gene: TRBV7-9; j_gene: TRBJ1-4; CDR3nt: TGTGCCAGCAGCCCTCAATGGGAAAAACTGTTTTTT; CDR3aa: CASSPQWEKLFF
abundance: NA; d_gene: NA; v_gene: TRBV25-1; j_gene: TRBJ1-4; CDR3nt: TGTGCCAGCAGTGACCCAATCCGGGGCAATGAAAAACTGTTTTTT; CDR3aa: CASSDPIRGNEKLFF
abundance: NA; d_gene: TRBD2; v_gene: TRBV27; j_gene: TRBJ2-4; CDR3nt: TGTGCCAGCAGGCTTTTTAGCGGGGAAAACATTCAGTACTTC; CDR3aa: CASRLFSGENIQYF
abundance: NA; d_gene: TRBD1; v_gene: TRBV6-5; j_gene: TRBJ1-1; CDR3nt: TGTGCCAGCAGGACGGGACAGGGGGTTACCACTGAAGCTTTCTTT; CDR3aa: CASRTGQGVTTEAFF
abundance: NA; d_gene: TRBD2; v_gene: TRBV27; j_gene: TRBJ2-7; CDR3nt: TGTGCCAGCACATCTCACTGGGCTAGCGGGCAGTACGAGCAGTACTTC; CDR3aa: CASTSHWASGQYEQYF
abundance: few; d_gene: NA; v_gene: TRBV25-1; j_gene: TRBJ2-2; CDR3nt: TGTGCCAGCAGTGAATTGGGACTGAACACCGGGGAGCTGTTTTTT; CDR3aa: CASSELGLNTGELFF
abundance: NA; d_gene: NA; v_gene: TRBV5-6; j_gene: TRBJ2-1; CDR3nt: TGTGCCAGCAGCTTAACCGCCCTCCGGAGTGAGCAGTTCTTC; CDR3aa: CASSLTALRSEQFF
abundance: NA; d_gene: TRBD1; v_gene: TRBV5-1; j_gene: TRBJ1-5; CDR3nt: TGCGCCAGCAGCCTTACAGGGGAAGGTCAGCCCCAGCATTTT; CDR3aa: CASSLTGEGQPQHF
abundance: NA; d_gene: NA; v_gene: TRBV5-1; j_gene: TRBJ1-2; CDR3nt: TGCGCCAGCAGCCTCGCACGCGACAGCAGCACTAACTATGGCTACACCTTC; CDR3aa: CASSLARDSSTNYGYTF
abundance: NA; d_gene: TRBD2; v_gene: TRBV30; j_gene: TRBJ2-3; CDR3nt: TGTGCCTGGCACTGGACTAGCGGGATCACAGATACGCAGTATTTT; CDR3aa: CAWHWTSGITDTQYF
abundance: NA; d_gene: TRBD2; v_gene: TRBV19; j_gene: TRBJ2-1; CDR3nt: TGTGCCAGTAGTATTAGGGCGGGAGTTGTTGGAAATGAGCAGTTCTTC; CDR3aa: CASSIRAGVVGNEQFF
abundance: NA; d_gene: TRBD1; v_gene: TRBV15; j_gene: TRBJ1-4; CDR3nt: TGTGCCACCAGCCCCACCAGGGGGCGCACTGGAAAACTGTTTTTT; CDR3aa: CATSPTRGRTGKLFF
abundance: NA; d_gene: NA; v_gene: TRBV9; j_gene: TRBJ2-1; CDR3nt: TGTGCCAGCAGCGTAGATCCCAGGACCCACGCTGAGCAGTTCTTC; CDR3aa: CASSVDPRTHAEQFF
abundance: NA; d_gene: TRBD2; v_gene: TRBV19; j_gene: TRBJ2-1; CDR3nt: TGTGCCAGTAGTCCCCAACTAGCGGGAGTGGGATATGAGCAGTTCTTC; CDR3aa: CASSPQLAGVGYEQFF
abundance: NA; d_gene: TRBD2; v_gene: TRBV4-1; j_gene: TRBJ2-1; CDR3nt: TGCGCCAGCAGCCACCCTCCCCGGGGGGACAATGAGCAGTTCTTC; CDR3aa: CASSHPPRGDNEQFF
abundance: once; d_gene: TRBD1; v_gene: TRBV5-1; j_gene: TRBJ1-1; CDR3nt: TGCGCCAGCAGCTTGGCGGGACAGGGGAGTGTAGCTTTCTTT; CDR3aa: CASSLAGQGSVAFF
abundance: few; d_gene: TRBD1; v_gene: TRBV18; j_gene: TRBJ2-7; CDR3nt: TGTGCCAGCTCACCGGGACAGTTACGCTCCTACGAGCAGTACTTC; CDR3aa: CASSPGQLRSYEQYF
abundance: NA; d_gene: NA; v_gene: TRBV2; j_gene: TRBJ2-3; CDR3nt: TGTGCCAGCTATGGCGGGGGCACAGATACGCAGTATTTT; CDR3aa: CASYGGGTDTQYF
abundance: few; d_gene: NA; v_gene: TRBV19; j_gene: TRBJ1-3; CDR3nt: TGTGCCAGTAGTAGCGGAGGCTCTGGAAACACCATATATTTT; CDR3aa: CASSSGGSGNTIYF
abundance: NA; d_gene: NA; v_gene: TRBV7-2; j_gene: TRBJ1-1; CDR3nt: TGTGCCAGCAGCTTACAACGCATAACAGTACAAATGAGTTCTTTCTTT; CDR3aa: CASSLQRITVQMSSFF
abundance: few; d_gene: NA; v_gene: TRBV9; j_gene: TRBJ2-2; CDR3nt: TGTGCCAGCAGCGCCCGTGGGAACACCGGGGAGCTGTTTTTT; CDR3aa: CASSARGNTGELFF
abundance: NA; d_gene: TRBD1; v_gene: TRBV5-1; j_gene: TRBJ2-7; CDR3nt: TGCGCCAGCAGCGAGTGGACAGGACACTACGAGCAGTACTTC; CDR3aa: CASSEWTGHYEQYF
abundance: NA; d_gene: TRBD1; v_gene: TRBV2; j_gene: TRBJ2-1; CDR3nt: TGTGCCAGCATCCGGACAGGGGGCGATGAGCAGTTCTTC; CDR3aa: CASIRTGGDEQFF
abundance: NA; d_gene: NA; v_gene: TRBV7-6; j_gene: TRBJ1-3; CDR3nt: TGTGCCAGCAGCTTAAGCTCTGGAAACACCATATATTTT; CDR3aa: CASSLSSGNTIYF
abundance: NA; d_gene: NA; v_gene: TRBV2; j_gene: TRBJ2-2; CDR3nt: TGTGCCAGCAGTGAACGGGGTAACACCGGGGAGCTGTTTTTT; CDR3aa: CASSERGNTGELFF
abundance: NA; d_gene: NA; v_gene: TRBV7-2; j_gene: TRBJ2-7; CDR3nt: TGTGCCAGCAGCTTAGTTTCTGGGGACTACGAGCAGTACTTC; CDR3aa: CASSLVSGDYEQYF
abundance: NA; d_gene: TRBD1; v_gene: TRBV14; j_gene: TRBJ2-7; CDR3nt: TGTGCCAGCAGCCGGGAACCCAGGGGGAGTTGGTCCTACGAGCAGTACTTC; CDR3aa: CASSREPRGSWSYEQYF
abundance: NA; d_gene: TRBD2; v_gene: TRBV5-1; j_gene: TRBJ2-1; CDR3nt: TGCGCCAGCAGCTTGGGAGTCGGGGGGAATGAGCAGTTCTTC; CDR3aa: CASSLGVGGNEQFF
abundance: once; d_gene: NA; v_gene: TRBV29-1; j_gene: TRBJ2-1; CDR3nt: TGCAGCGTTGAAGGGGTTGGTGACATTCAGTTCTTC; CDR3aa: CSVEGVGDIQFF
abundance: few; d_gene: NA; v_gene: TRBV5-1; j_gene: TRBJ1-2; CDR3nt: TGCGCCAGCAGCCCCGCGGACAGCCCTGGAGGCTACACCTTC; CDR3aa: CASSPADSPGGYTF
abundance: NA; d_gene: TRBD1; v_gene: TRBV19; j_gene: TRBJ1-5; CDR3nt: TGTGCCAGTAGTACCGGGACAGCGTTTTTTCAGCCCCAGCATTTT; CDR3aa: CASSTGTAFFQPQHF
abundance: NA; d_gene: TRBD1; v_gene: TRBV11-2; j_gene: TRBJ2-1; CDR3nt: TGTGCCAGCAGCTTCTGGGACAGGGGTGGCAATGAGCAGTTCTTC; CDR3aa: CASSFWDRGGNEQFF
abundance: NA; d_gene: TRBD1; v_gene: TRBV5-8; j_gene: TRBJ2-3; CDR3nt: TGTGCCAGCAGCTTTACAGGGGGCCCCACAGATACGCAGTATTTT; CDR3aa: CASSFTGGPTDTQYF
abundance: NA; d_gene: TRBD2; v_gene: TRBV4-2; j_gene: TRBJ2-3; CDR3nt: TGTGCCAGCAGCCAGAAGATGGGGACTAGCGGGGTGGCCCGTGTAGAGACGCAGTATTTT; CDR3aa: CASSQKMGTSGVARVETQYF
abundance: NA; d_gene: NA; v_gene: TRBV9; j_gene: TRBJ2-5; CDR3nt: TGTGCCAGCAGCGTAGTTCGTTCCCAGGGCTTTAGGGCCCAGTACTTC; CDR3aa: CASSVVRSQGFRAQYF
abundance: NA; d_gene: TRBD1; v_gene: TRBV6-4; j_gene: TRBJ1-4; CDR3nt: TGTGCCAGCTATCTTGCCGGGACAGAGAATGAAAAACTGTTTTTT; CDR3aa: CASYLAGTENEKLFF
abundance: many; d_gene: NA; v_gene: TRBV7-9; j_gene: TRBJ1-5; CDR3nt: TGTGCCAGCAGCTCTGGGTCTTCGGCCCAGCATTTT; CDR3aa: CASSSGSSAQHF
abundance: NA; d_gene: NA; v_gene: TRBV18; j_gene: TRBJ2-5; CDR3nt: TGTGCCAGCTCACCGGACCAAGACCAGACCCAGTACTTC; CDR3aa: CASSPDQDQTQYF
abundance: NA; d_gene: NA; v_gene: TRBV28; j_gene: TRBJ1-2; CDR3nt: TGTGCCAGCAGTCTTGGGAAAGGACGGTACTATGGCTACACCTTC; CDR3aa: CASSLGKGRYYGYTF
abundance: NA; d_gene: NA; v_gene: TRBV5-1; j_gene: TRBJ1-2; CDR3nt: TGCGCCAGCAGCGCAGGTATCTATGGCTACACCTTC; CDR3aa: CASSAGIYGYTF
abundance: NA; d_gene: NA; v_gene: TRBV7-8; j_gene: TRBJ1-1; CDR3nt: TGTGCCAGCAGCCTATCCACTGGGACCGCCGGGGAGGCTTTCTTT; CDR3aa: CASSLSTGTAGEAFF
abundance: NA; d_gene: NA; v_gene: TRBV5-8; j_gene: TRBJ1-5; CDR3nt: TGTGCCAGCAGTCGGGACCCCTTGAGTCAGCCCCAGCATTTT; CDR3aa: CASSRDPLSQPQHF
abundance: once; d_gene: TRBD1; v_gene: TRBV2; j_gene: TRBJ1-1; CDR3nt: TGTGCCAGCACTCTTTCCGGACAGGCCTATGAAGCTTTCTTT; CDR3aa: CASTLSGQAYEAFF
abundance: NA; d_gene: NA; v_gene: TRBV7-2; j_gene: TRBJ1-1; CDR3nt: TGTGCCAGCAGCCATGATCGGAACACTGAAGCTTTCTTT; CDR3aa: CASSHDRNTEAFF
abundance: NA; d_gene: NA; v_gene: TRBV7-9; j_gene: TRBJ2-7; CDR3nt: TGTGCCAGCAGCTTAGCGCTTCGAGGGGACGGACATTACGAGCAGTACTTC; CDR3aa: CASSLALRGDGHYEQYF
abundance: NA; d_gene: NA; v_gene: TRBV4-1; j_gene: TRBJ2-5; CDR3nt: TGCGCCAGCAGCCAATTAGGGGGGGAGACCCAGTACTTC; CDR3aa: CASSQLGGETQYF
abundance: once; d_gene: TRBD2; v_gene: TRBV4-1; j_gene: TRBJ2-5; CDR3nt: TGCGCCAGCAGCCAATCTCACGGTAGCGGGAGAGAGACCCAGTACTTC; CDR3aa: CASSQSHGSGRETQYF
abundance: NA; d_gene: NA; v_gene: TRBV11-2; j_gene: TRBJ2-4; CDR3nt: TGTGCCAGCAGCTTCGATGACATTCAGTACTTC; CDR3aa: CASSFDDIQYF
abundance: NA; d_gene: TRBD2; v_gene: TRBV2; j_gene: TRBJ2-3; CDR3nt: TGTGCCAGCAGTGAGGACGGGGGACTATCCGCCGATACGCAGTATTTT; CDR3aa: CASSEDGGLSADTQYF
abundance: NA; d_gene: NA; v_gene: TRBV7-9; j_gene: TRBJ1-1; CDR3nt: TGTGCCAGCAGCTACGAGACAGGGAACACTGAAGCTTTCTTT; CDR3aa: CASSYETGNTEAFF
abundance: NA; d_gene: NA; v_gene: TRBV29-1; j_gene: TRBJ2-3; CDR3nt: TGCAGCGTCAGCCCCAAGGCCCCAAGCACAGATACGCAGTATTTT; CDR3aa: CSVSPKAPSTDTQYF